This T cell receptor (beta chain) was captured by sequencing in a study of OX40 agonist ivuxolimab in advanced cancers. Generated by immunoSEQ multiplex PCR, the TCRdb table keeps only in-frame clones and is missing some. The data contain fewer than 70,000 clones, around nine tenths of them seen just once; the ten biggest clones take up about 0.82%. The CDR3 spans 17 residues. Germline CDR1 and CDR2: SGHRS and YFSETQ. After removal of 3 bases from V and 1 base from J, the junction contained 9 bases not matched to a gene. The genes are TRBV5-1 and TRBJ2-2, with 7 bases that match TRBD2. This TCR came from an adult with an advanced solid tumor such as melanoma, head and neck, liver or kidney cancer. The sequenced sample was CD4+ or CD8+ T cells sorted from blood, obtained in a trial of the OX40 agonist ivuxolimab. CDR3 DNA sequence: TGCGCCAGCAGCTCCTCGGGCGGGAGATGGAACACCGGGGAGCTGTTTTTT. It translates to CASSSSGGRWNTGELFF. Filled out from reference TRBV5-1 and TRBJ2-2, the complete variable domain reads KAGVTQTPRYLIKTRGQQVTLSCSPISGHRSVSWYQQTPGQGLQFLFEYFSETQRNKGNFPGRFSGRQFSNSRSEMNVSTLELGDSALYLCASSSSGGRWNTGELFFGEGSRLTVL.